This T cell receptor beta chain derives from a study of CD8 T cells in ankylosing spondylitis. Study-wide results and limits: Several of the motif variants were reported before in synovial fluid and blood from reactive arthritis. Reports say disease-linked clones showed up significantly more in matched ankylosing spondylitis synovial fluid.

This clonotype appeared once. Its specificity is unknown. Using its own MiXCR run on the 5' RACE reads, TCRdb lists one record per CDR3 protein. The table includes around 150,000 distinct CDR3 sequences, roughly 44% detected once. Germline V gene sequence: CDR1 MDHEN, CDR2 SYDVKM. The CDR3 is 12 residues long. V dropped 8 bases and J dropped 3 bases, with 7 bases sitting between them. The sequenced sample was synovial fluid, either unsorted or a sorted T cell fraction (not recorded which). The V gene is TRBV28, the J gene TRBJ2-2; D is undetermined. The clonotype was recovered from a male donor with ankylosing spondylitis. Here the CDR3 reads CASLWDTGELFF. The CDR3 DNA is TGTGCCAGCCTTTGGGACACCGGGGAGCTGTTTTTT.